This TCR beta chain was observed in a study of blood T cell repertoires in COVID-19. About the research overall: The samples span acute and convalescent COVID-19 from the United States, Italy and Spain.

Germline V gene data show CDR1 as MGHDK and CDR2 as SYGVNS. V was clipped by 1 base and J by 4 bases, with 16 bases between them. There are 16 residues in the CDR3. Sequenced by immunoSEQ multiplex PCR; TCRdb stores in-frame clones only, minus some. This sample has 200,000 to 250,000 clones, with 88% found just once. The sample comprised peripheral blood. J is TRBJ1-1 and V is TRBV25-1; D possibly corresponds to TRBD1 (5 bases). This receptor was taken from a woman aged 55-70 years with acute or convalescent COVID-19. CDR3 protein: CASSELEGRGTTEAFF. CDR3 DNA sequence: TGTGCCAGCAGTGAATTAGAAGGAAGGGGTACCACTGAAGCTTTCTTT.